Only a few counts were recorded for the clone carrying this TCR beta chain. The antigen remains unidentified. The data belong to a study of blood T cells in healthy people across ages. Findings and limits, study-wide: Diversity was higher, and naive CD4+ cells more numerous, in long-lived donors than in aged donors.

V was trimmed by 3 bases and J by 0 bases, leaving 14 bases between them. Germline CDR1 is SNHLY and CDR2 is FYNNEI. CDR3 size: 16 residues. It was with a sample-barcoded 5' primer and a J-beta primer mix that a second PCR of roughly 7 to 12 cycles was run. MiXCR, applied by TCRdb to the 5' RACE reads, yields one record per CDR3 protein. The sample shows around 800,000 distinct CDR3 sequences, 20% to 30% of them seen only once. The sample was also reused in another study, on T cells of mothers and their children.

The TCR was taken from a boy aged 5 to 17 in good health. The sequencing sample was made of blood. The rearrangement joins TRBV2 to TRBJ2-5; a weak D match, TRBD2 (6 bases). CDR3 amino acids: CASSEPGRGNQETQYF. CDR3 in DNA: TGTGCCAGCAGTGAGCCCGGGAGAGGAAACCAAGAGACCCAGTACTTC. Full variable domain (rest looked up from reference TRBV2 and TRBJ2-5): EPEVTQTPSHQVTQMGQEVILRCVPISNHLYFYWYRQILGQKVEFLVSFYNNEISEKSEIFDDQFSVERPDGSNFTLKIRSTKLEDSAMYFCASSEPGRGNQETQYFGPGTRLLVL.